This TCR beta chain originates from a study of blood T cell repertoires in COVID-19. Study background: Italy, Spain and the United States were the sources of the convalescent and acute COVID-19 samples. In each case, the material was cDNA or gDNA derived from T cells, B-cell-depleted T cells, or PBMCs.

Germline-derived CDR1 and CDR2 are SNHLY and FYNNEI. The CDR3 spans 14 residues. The J segment lost 6 bases and the V segment lost 6 bases, leaving 4 bases of the junction unmatched. Per the study methods: Amplification of reference gene primers was used by the study to estimate nucleated cell counts. Some clones are missing from TCRdb's copy, which holds only in-frame ones; the method was immunoSEQ multiplex PCR. From that table come the V and J calls and clone size; the DNA was used to work out D and trimming. The profile shows around 130,000 clones, about 79% of them singletons. The receptor's source is a woman between 50 and 59 years old with acute or convalescent COVID-19. The rearrangement joins TRBV2 to TRBJ1-4, with TRBD1 identical over 10 bases. The sample taken for sequencing was peripheral blood. As DNA, the CDR3 is TGTGCCAGCAGCTTGACAGGGGGCTATGAAAAACTGTTTTTT. It encodes CASSLTGGYEKLFF.